Listed below are T cell receptor beta chains from one sample, sequenced in a study of glioma-infiltrating T cells. TCRdb analysed the multiplex PCR reads with MiXCR anew, one entry per CDR3 protein. The top ten hold roughly 7% of the sample, which has over 70,000 distinct CDR3 sequences, 23% seen once. The sequencing input was glioma tissue, nonneoplastic brain tissue, or PBMCs (not recorded which). These receptor sequences come from a human donor with low-grade glioma or glioblastoma, undergoing nonglioma brain surgery, or in good health (not recorded which). Both conserved end residues are part of each CDR3. Each record gives: D gene, J gene, clone size, V gene, CDR3 protein, CDR3 DNA. The D gene is left open where the match is weak. Clone size, where shown, is once, few, many, or a class for clones that have expanded.

TRBD2	TRBJ2-7	many	TRBV6-1	CASSIPRASGSSYEQYF	TGTGCCAGCAGTATACCCCGGGCTAGCGGGAGCTCCTACGAGCAGTACTTC
TRBD1	TRBJ1-5	-	TRBV20-1	CSAIGTVDNKKKHF	TGCAGTGCTATTGGGACAGTGGATAATAAGAAAAAGCATTTT
-	TRBJ1-4	many	TRBV4-1	CASSQAGQLNEKLFF	TGCGCCAGCAGCCAAGCGGGACAACTTAATGAAAAACTGTTTTTT
-	TRBJ1-5	many	TRBV27	CASSPQPNSNQPQHF	TGTGCCAGCAGTCCACAGCCGAATAGCAATCAGCCCCAGCATTTT
TRBD2	TRBJ2-3	many	TRBV10-3	CAISESGTSGSSRDTQYF	TGTGCCATCAGTGAGTCAGGGACTAGCGGGAGCAGTAGGGATACGCAGTATTTT
-	TRBJ2-5	-	TRBV19	CASSSGLGGTQYF	TGTGCCAGTAGTTCTGGCTTAGGCGGGACCCAGTACTTC
TRBD1	TRBJ2-1	few	TRBV13	CASSSRDRGRIEQFF	TGTGCCAGCAGCTCCCGGGACAGGGGGAGGATTGAGCAGTTCTTC
TRBD1	TRBJ2-7	many	TRBV27	CASSLSLGQGAGEQYF	TGTGCCAGCAGTTTGTCACTCGGACAGGGGGCAGGCGAGCAGTACTTC
TRBD2	TRBJ2-7	-	TRBV12-3/TRBV12-4	CASRGSGASYEQYF	TGTGCCAGCAGGGGTAGCGGGGCCTCCTACGAGCAGTACTTC
-	TRBJ2-1	few	TRBV2	CASSEEVGSYNEQFF	TGTGCCAGCAGTGAGGAGGTGGGCTCCTACAATGAGCAGTTCTTC
TRBD1	TRBJ1-5	many	TRBV20-1	CSAWTGTVNQPQHF	TGCAGTGCGTGGACAGGGACGGTAAATCAGCCCCAGCATTTT
-	TRBJ1-2	many	TRBV20-1	CSAKPGRAYGYTF	TGCAGTGCCAAACCGGGACGAGCCTATGGCTACACCTTC
TRBD1	TRBJ2-6	many	TRBV6-1	CATRAWTGGGGANVLTF	TGTGCCACTCGAGCCTGGACAGGGGGAGGAGGGGCCAACGTCCTGACTTTC
TRBD2	TRBJ2-3	many	TRBV6-6	CASSYFGTSGRTDTQYF	TGTGCCAGCAGTTACTTCGGGACTAGCGGGAGGACAGATACGCAGTATTTT
-	TRBJ1-2	many	TRBV7-2	CASSLATGLATNYGYTF	TGTGCCAGCAGCTTAGCCACAGGGCTCGCTACTAACTATGGCTACACCTTC
-	TRBJ2-3	-	TRBV2	CASRGQGTYTDTQYF	TGTGCCAGCAGAGGTCAGGGGACATACACAGATACGCAGTATTTT
-	TRBJ1-2	-	TRBV5-1	CASSLAASGEYGYTF	TGCGCCAGCAGCTTGGCGGCCAGCGGAGAGTATGGCTACACCTTC
TRBD1	TRBJ1-1	few	TRBV19	CASSTRQGHVTEAFF	TGTGCCAGTAGTACCCGACAGGGGCATGTCACTGAAGCTTTCTTT
TRBD2	TRBJ2-1	-	TRBV29-1	CSSPGTSGRDEQFF	TGCAGCTCACCCGGGACTAGCGGGAGGGATGAGCAGTTCTTC
TRBD2	TRBJ2-3	many	TRBV6-1	CASSSASGMTDTQYF	TGTGCCAGCAGTTCGGCTAGCGGGATGACAGATACGCAGTATTTT
-	TRBJ2-1	-	TRBV5-1	CASSPDGNEQFF	TGCGCCAGCAGCCCCGACGGGAATGAGCAGTTCTTC
-	TRBJ1-1	few	TRBV9	CASRSGGQTSF	TGTGCCAGCAGGAGCGGGGGCCAGACTTCTTTT
-	TRBJ1-2	few	TRBV29-1	CSVVRPDEPNYGYTF	TGCAGCGTTGTGAGGCCAGATGAGCCTAACTATGGCTACACCTTC
TRBD2	TRBJ2-1	many	TRBV27	CASSSPGLAGGSAEQFF	TGTGCCAGCAGTTCCCCGGGACTAGCGGGAGGATCAGCTGAGCAGTTCTTC
-	TRBJ2-5	-	TRBV5-5	CASSSELATKTQYF	TGTGCCAGCAGCTCTGAGCTAGCGACTAAGACCCAGTACTTC
-	TRBJ2-7	-	TRBV12-3/TRBV12-4	CASNRGPTGEQYF	TGTGCCAGCAACCGGGGTCCCACAGGCGAGCAGTACTTC
TRBD1	TRBJ2-7	few	TRBV4-2	CASSQGDRGQYEQYF	TGTGCCAGCAGCCAAGGAGACAGGGGGCAGTACGAGCAGTACTTC
TRBD1	TRBJ2-5	-	TRBV19	CASGIGRINRGETQYF	TGTGCCAGTGGTATTGGACGAATTAACAGGGGAGAGACCCAGTACTTC
-	TRBJ1-4	few	TRBV14	CASSPITLGANEKLFF	TGTGCCAGCAGCCCTATTACACTGGGGGCTAATGAAAAACTGTTTTTT
-	TRBJ2-3	-	TRBV6-2/TRBV6-3	CASSDTGTQYF	TGTGCCAGCAGCGACACAGGTACGCAGTATTTT
TRBD2	TRBJ2-3	many	TRBV5-4	CASSFGGAGGTHTDTQYF	TGTGCCAGCAGCTTTGGCGGGGCGGGAGGCACGCACACAGATACGCAGTATTTT
TRBD1	TRBJ1-1	few	TRBV11-2	CASSWTGDGRNTEAFF	TGTGCCAGCAGCTGGACAGGGGATGGCAGGAACACTGAAGCTTTCTTT
-	TRBJ2-1	many	TRBV2	CASSDFNEQFF	TGTGCCAGCAGTGATTTCAATGAGCAGTTCTTC
TRBD1	TRBJ1-2	many	TRBV20-1	CSASGAGGINGYTF	TGCAGTGCTAGCGGGGCAGGGGGCATTAATGGCTACACCTTC
-	TRBJ2-7	-	TRBV12-3/TRBV12-4	CASSFSRESTEQYF	TGTGCCAGCAGTTTTTCGCGGGAAAGTACCGAGCAGTACTTC
-	TRBJ1-2	many	TRBV6-1	CASVDYDMGGNYGYTF	TGTGCCAGCGTTGACTACGATATGGGGGGAAACTATGGCTACACCTTC
-	TRBJ1-5	many	TRBV7-2	CASSLGGPGNQPQHF	TGTGCCAGCAGCTTAGGGGGGCCGGGCAATCAGCCCCAGCATTTT
-	TRBJ2-7	many	TRBV10-3	CAISGGYEQYF	TGTGCCATCAGTGGCGGCTACGAGCAGTACTTC
-	TRBJ2-3	many	TRBV5-1	CASSGGSTDTQYF	TGCGCCAGCAGCGGGGGTAGCACAGATACGCAGTATTTT
-	TRBJ1-1	many	TRBV3-1	CASSRASTEAFF	TGTGCCAGCAGCAGGGCGAGCACTGAAGCTTTCTTT
-	TRBJ1-3	few	TRBV12-3/TRBV12-4	CASSFVRGHTIYF	TGTGCCAGCAGTTTTGTCAGGGGACACACCATATATTTT
TRBD2	TRBJ2-1	-	TRBV7-2	CASSQGGGGYNEQFF	TGTGCCAGCAGCCAGGGCGGGGGGGGCTACAATGAGCAGTTCTTC